This T cell receptor (beta chain) came from a study of CD8 T cells in Susac syndrome. To note about this clonotype: Antigen specificity is unknown.

The trim removed 4 bases at V and 1 base at J, leaving 5 bases unmatched. CDR1 is LGHNA and CDR2 is YSLEER in the germline V gene. This CDR3 spans 15 amino acids. Random hexamers served to reverse transcribe roughly 0.45 to 1 ug RNA. Amplification of TCR beta CDR3 used immunoSEQ multiplex PCR across 54 Vbeta and 13 Jbeta. TCRdb itself ran the immunoSEQ multiplex PCR reads through MiXCR, one entry per CDR3 protein. The top ten clones hold 0.18% of a sample with hundreds of thousands of distinct CDR3 sequences, about nine tenths of them seen once. Study results and limitations: An acknowledgment was made by the study that its TCR sequencing and HLA analysis involved relatively few individuals.

The chain carries TRBV4-3 and TRBJ2-5, with TRBD1 identical over 8 bases. The sequencing input was CD8+ T cells from PBMCs. The origin of this receptor is a human donor with multiple sclerosis. The CDR3 DNA sequence: TGCGCCAGCAGCCTGGACAGGGCTACCCAAGAGACCCAGTACTTC. Translation gives CASSLDRATQETQYF.